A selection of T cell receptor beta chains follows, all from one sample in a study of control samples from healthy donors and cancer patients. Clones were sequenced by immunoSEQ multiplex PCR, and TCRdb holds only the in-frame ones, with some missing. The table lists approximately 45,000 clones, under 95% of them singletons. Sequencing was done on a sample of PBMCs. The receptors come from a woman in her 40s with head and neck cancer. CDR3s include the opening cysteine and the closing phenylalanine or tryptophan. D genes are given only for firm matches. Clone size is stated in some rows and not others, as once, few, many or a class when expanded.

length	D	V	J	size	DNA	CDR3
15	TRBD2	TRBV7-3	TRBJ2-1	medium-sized	TGTGCCAGCAGCTTCATACTAGCGGATTACAATGAGCAGTTCTTC	CASSFILADYNEQFF
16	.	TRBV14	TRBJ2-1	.	TGTGCCAGCAGCCAGGGACCGCTACTATCATACAATGAGCAGTTCTTC	CASSQGPLLSYNEQFF
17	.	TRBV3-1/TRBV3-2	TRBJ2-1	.	TGTGCCAGCAGCCTCGAGGGGAACCGCTTGGGACAAGATGAGCAGTTCTTC	CASSLEGNRLGQDEQFF
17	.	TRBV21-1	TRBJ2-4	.	TGTGCCAGCAGCAAAGGCTCGGGGGATGAGGCCAAAAACATTCAGTACTTC	CASSKGSGDEAKNIQYF
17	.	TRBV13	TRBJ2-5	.	TGTGCCAGCAGCCTACTGTCAATAAACAGCTCACTGAGGACCCAGTACTTC	CASSLLSINSSLRTQYF
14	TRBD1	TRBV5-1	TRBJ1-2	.	TGCGCCAGCAGCTCGGACAGGGGGAACTATGGCTACACCTTC	CASSSDRGNYGYTF
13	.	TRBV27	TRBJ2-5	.	TGTGCCAGCAGTTTGGGGGGGCGCAGGACCCAGTACTTC	CASSLGGRRTQYF
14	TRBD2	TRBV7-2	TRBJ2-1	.	TGTGCCAGCAGCCCGGGGACTAGCGGCAATGAGCAGTTCTTC	CASSPGTSGNEQFF
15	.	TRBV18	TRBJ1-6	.	TGTGCCAGCTCGCCAGGGTGGGACTTCAATTCACCCCTCCACTTT	CASSPGWDFNSPLHF
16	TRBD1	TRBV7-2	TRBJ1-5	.	TGTGCCAGCAGCTTAATGACAGGGAGGGTGGGACAGCCCCAGCATTTT	CASSLMTGRVGQPQHF
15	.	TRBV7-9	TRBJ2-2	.	TGTGCCAGCAGCTTAGGACTCTCGAACACCGGGGAGCTGTTTTTT	CASSLGLSNTGELFF
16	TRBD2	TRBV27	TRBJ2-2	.	TGTGCCAGCACCTCCGGACTAGCGGGGGACACCGGGGAGCTGTTTTTT	CASTSGLAGDTGELFF
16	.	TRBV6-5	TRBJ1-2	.	TGTGCCAGCAGTTATAAGGCCAGCCTCTATAACTATGGCTACACCTTC	CASSYKASLYNYGYTF
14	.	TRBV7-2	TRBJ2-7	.	TGTGCCAGCAGCCCAAGGTGGGGGCCATACGAGCAGTACTTC	CASSPRWGPYEQYF
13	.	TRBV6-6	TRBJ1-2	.	TGTGCCATCGGGGGACACGCTAACTATGGCTACACCTTC	CAIGGHANYGYTF
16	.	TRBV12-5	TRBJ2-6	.	TGTGCTAGTGGTTTGGGGCCGGGCTCTGGGGCCAACGTCCTGACTTTC	CASGLGPGSGANVLTF
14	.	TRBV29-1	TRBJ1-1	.	TGCAGCGTTTTAGGACCGAATATGAACACTGAAGCTTTCTTT	CSVLGPNMNTEAFF
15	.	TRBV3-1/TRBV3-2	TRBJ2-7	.	TGTGCCAGCAGCCACCTCTGGGAGAATGCCTACGAGCAGTACTTC	CASSHLWENAYEQYF
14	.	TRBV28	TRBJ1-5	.	TGTGCCAGCAGTTTAGGGGGCAAAAATCAGCCCCAGCATTTT	CASSLGGKNQPQHF
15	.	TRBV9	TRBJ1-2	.	TGTGCCAGCAGCACCAGCGACAGGTCTGCCAGGGGCTACACCTTC	CASSTSDRSARGYTF
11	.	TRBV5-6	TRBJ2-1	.	TGTGCCAGCAGCTTTCTTAATGAGCAGTTCTTC	CASSFLNEQFF
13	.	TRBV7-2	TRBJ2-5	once	TGTGCCAGCAGCTTACAGGGGCGAGAGACCCAGTACTTC	CASSLQGRETQYF
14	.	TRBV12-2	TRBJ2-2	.	TGTGCAAGTCGCAAGGTGGGGGCGATCGGGGAGCTGTTTTTT	CASRKVGAIGELFF
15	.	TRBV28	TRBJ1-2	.	TGTGCCAGCAGTTTAGTCTCGGTTGGACCTTCGGGCTACACCTTC	CASSLVSVGPSGYTF
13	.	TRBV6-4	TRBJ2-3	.	TGTGCCAGCAGTGCCCAATCCACAGATACGCAGTATTTT	CASSAQSTDTQYF
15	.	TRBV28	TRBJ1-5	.	TGTGCCAGCAGGGACCGGGACAAACCCAATCAGCCCCAGCATTTT	CASRDRDKPNQPQHF
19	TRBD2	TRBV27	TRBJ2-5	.	TGTGCCAGCAGTCGTTGTGTCCTCCCAAAGAATAGCGGGACTGAGACCCAGTACTTC	CASSRCVLPKNSGTETQYF
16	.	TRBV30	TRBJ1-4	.	TGTGCCTGTCGCTTATATGGGGGGCAATTTAATGAAAAACTGTTTTTT	CACRLYGGQFNEKLFF
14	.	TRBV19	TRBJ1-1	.	TGTGCCAGTAGTGACTGGACCGTGAACACTGAAGCTTTCTTT	CASSDWTVNTEAFF
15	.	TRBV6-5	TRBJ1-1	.	TGTGCCAGCATCAAAACCGGGGGGAGTGGCACTGAAGCTTTCTTT	CASIKTGGSGTEAFF
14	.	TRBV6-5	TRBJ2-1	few	TGTGCCAGCAGAGGGGCGGGGGCCCCCAATGAGCAGTTCTTC	CASRGAGAPNEQFF